This note documents a single T cell receptor (beta chain) sequence. This receptor's antigen is unknown. No base quality information exists; no much larger clone differs at one position. The record originates from a study of naive and memory T cell subsets (dated by TCRdb to the late 2010s). Background on the whole study: Sorted naive and memory T cell subsets from peripheral blood were analyzed in the study using a UMI-based, open-source pipeline for TCR alpha and beta sequencing. RNA was DNase-treated and reverse transcribed with TCR constant-region primers, mostly using SuperScript III. The results of the functional CMV T cell responses matched the IgG serology results in every case.

Reading the germline V gene (reference sequence) gives CDR1 DFQATT and CDR2 SNEGSKA. The CDR3 goes from the cysteine to the phenylalanine over 19 residues. The DNA shown is the 57-base CDR3, in frame from base 1. V is trimmed back by 2 bases and J by 4 bases, and the junction contains 18 bases that no gene match accounts for. The library was built by means of UMI-ligation and nested PCR. To cover both TRBC1 and TRBC2, the beta constant-region primer consisted of an equimolar mix of two oligonucleotides. Four rounds of PCR were used to amplify ligated cDNA, with nested alpha and beta constant-region primers being used together with the SP2 primer. A single-stranded oligonucleotide bearing the SP2 primer plus a 12-nucleotide UMI was ligated onto the 3' end of the cDNA by T4 RNA ligase 1. The ligation reaction was kept at 16 degrees C for about 18-25 hours. PCR2 was usually performed as a SYBR Green qPCR and halted at a preset threshold so that over-amplification would not occur. All purifications after the first were performed with Agencourt AMPure XP magnetic beads. Library quantification was done by Qubit, followed by a TapeStation check on which the main peak was expected at around 650 bp. Pooled libraries were sequenced on an Illumina MiSeq using v2 2x251 paired-end kits, and typically roughly 0.95-2.2 million reads were obtained per sample. Each sample library was pooled at 4 to 5 nM, and about 5-7.5% PhiX was included to improve cluster recognition. The paper's data handling went like this. FASTQ reads processed by Demultiplexor were assigned V and J genes by Decombinator through tag matching that tolerated a single base-pair mismatch. By using UMIs, Collapsinator corrected both sequencing errors and the frequency errors caused by PCR heterogeneity. CDR3Translator translated TCRs and extracted CDR3s from the conserved cysteine to the FGXG phenylalanine, flagging non-productive sequences. Gini, Shannon entropy and inverse Simpson indices were calculated on repertoires that had been subsampled to equal numbers of UMI-defined TCRs. Within the linear range, a power law was fitted to clonotype abundance distributions using maximum likelihood. When run on a single naive CD8 sample, MIGEC and the pipeline yielded similar UMI counts, similar unique TCR numbers and similar clonal distributions. A set of 7,322 CMV-associated CDR3 sequences, compiled from VDJdb and a published dataset, was used to search the repertoires. TCRdb redid the processing of the public reads, applying fastp at Q25 and MiXCR, and retained in-frame beta chains. Each entry is one CDR3 protein sequence, shown with its most common DNA and genes. These V and J calls derive from TCRdb rather than the authors' analysis. In all, the sample holds around 30,000 distinct CDR3 sequences, and approximately 18% of those were seen once. The ten largest clones add up to 3.4% of the sample.

Results and caveats for the whole study, not just this receptor: The abundance of TCRs followed a power law with an exponent that differed between naive and memory subsets yet stayed consistent across the three individuals. RNA-based TCR counts may be affected by expression changes linked to T cell activation and differentiation. In both CD4 and CD8 cells, going from naive through CM, EM and EMRA, the Gini index went up while Shannon and inverse Simpson diversity went down. The repertoire findings for the naive and memory subsets could not be validated against a ground truth because none was available. A clonotype was defined as a single alpha or beta chain sequence rather than as a paired alpha/beta receptor. After error correction, only a single occurrence was seen for over 95% of naive TCR sequences, so much steeper abundance distributions were produced than in memory subsets.

From the second PCR step onward, the TCR alpha chain libraries and the TCR beta chain libraries were amplified separately. CMV status of each donor was established by measuring IFNgamma production from CD4+ T cells after fresh PBMCs were stimulated overnight with CMV viral lysate. CD4 T cells were positively selected using Miltenyi beads, after which CD8 T cells were positively selected from the CD4-negative fraction. Cells stained for CD3, CD4, CD8, CD45RA, CD27 and a live/dead dye were sorted on a BD Aria II into four subsets by CD45RA and CD27. Effector memory cells were sorted as CD45RA-CD27-, and EMRA cells as CD45RA+CD27-. A few healthy volunteers provided blood, and each donor's sample was split into CD4 and CD8 T cells and then further divided into four differentiation subsets. Roughly 120 ml of peripheral blood was collected from each donor, and PBMC were isolated from the blood using Ficoll-Paque PLUS density-gradient centrifugation. Sorted cells were lysed in RLT buffer, and RNA was extracted with a Qiagen RNeasy kit and stored at -80°C.

The receptor was derived from a human donor in good health. Sequencing input: effector memory CD4+ T cells from blood. The sample's cell subset or site label is to be understood as: effector memory, CD45RA- CD27-. Recombination joined TRBV20-1 with TRBJ2-7, with 12 bases aligning to TRBD2. CDR3 reads: CSARSRGLAGSGLAYEQYF. At the DNA level, the sequence is TGCAGTGCTAGATCACGAGGACTAGCGGGAAGTGGGTTAGCTTACGAGCAGTACTTC.